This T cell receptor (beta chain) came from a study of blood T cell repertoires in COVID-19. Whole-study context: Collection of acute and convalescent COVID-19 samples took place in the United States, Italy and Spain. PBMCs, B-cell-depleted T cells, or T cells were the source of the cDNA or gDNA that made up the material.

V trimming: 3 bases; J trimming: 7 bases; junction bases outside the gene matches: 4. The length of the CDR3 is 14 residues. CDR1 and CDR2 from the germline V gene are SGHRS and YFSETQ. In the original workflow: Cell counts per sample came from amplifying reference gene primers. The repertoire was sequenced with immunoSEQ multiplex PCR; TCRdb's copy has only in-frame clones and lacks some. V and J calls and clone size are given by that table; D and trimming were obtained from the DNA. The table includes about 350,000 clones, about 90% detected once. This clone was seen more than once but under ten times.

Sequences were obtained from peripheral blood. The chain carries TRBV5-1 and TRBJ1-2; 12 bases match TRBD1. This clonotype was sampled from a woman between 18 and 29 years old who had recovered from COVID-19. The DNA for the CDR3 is TGCGCCAGCAGCTACGGGACAGGGGGCTTTGGCTACACCTTC. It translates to CASSYGTGGFGYTF. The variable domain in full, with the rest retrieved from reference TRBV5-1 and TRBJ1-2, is KAGVTQTPRYLIKTRGQQVTLSCSPISGHRSVSWYQQTPGQGLQFLFEYFSETQRNKGNFPGRFSGRQFSNSRSEMNVSTLELGDSALYLCASSYGTGGFGYTFGSGTRLTVV.